This section outlines one T cell receptor beta chain sequence together with its context. These data originate in a study of regulatory T cells in long-lasting Graves disease. Time point denoted: newly diagnosed GD, antithyroid drugs for less than 3 months. There was RNA extracted from PBMCs, and the TCR library was made from it. Building the TCR beta libraries relied on iRepertoire HTBI primers, and CDR3 regions underwent Arm-PCR. One entry per CDR3 protein results from TCRdb running MiXCR on the multiplex PCR reads. The data show under 700,000 distinct CDR3 sequences, with about 16% seen just once and roughly 25% held by the top ten. The CDR3 length is 15 residues. The junction had 2 bases not matched to a gene; V was cut back by 0 bases and J by 2 bases. CDR1 is SGDLS and CDR2 is YYNGEE in the germline V gene. The same data also contributed to another study, on T cells in Graves' hyperthyroidism and ophthalmopathy. This second study notes: Those with hyperthyroidism were 18 to 65 years old, newly diagnosed, and ill for under 2 months. First-round RT-PCR of the TCR CDR3 relied on the HTBI primer set. Ophthalmopathy, as predicted by the model, came a median roughly 6.5 months after the prediction.

The chain combines TRBV9 with TRBJ2-1; TRBD2 matches at 7 bases. Sequencing used peripheral blood mononuclear cells (PBMCs), obtained at new diagnosis, from a patient treated with antithyroid drugs. The origin of this receptor is a woman aged 40 to 65 with Graves disease. CDR3: CASSVAGGTYNEQFF. CDR3 nucleotide sequence: TGTGCCAGCAGCGTAGCGGGGGGTACCTACAATGAGCAGTTCTTC. Together with reference TRBV9 and TRBJ2-1, the CDR3 gives the full variable domain: DSGVTQTPKHLITATGQRVTLRCSPRSGDLSVYWYQQSLDQGLQFLIQYYNGEERAKGNILERFSAQQFPDLHSELNLSSLELGDSALYFCASSVAGGTYNEQFFGPGTRLTVL.